A selection of T cell receptor beta chains follows, all from one sample in a study of cytomegalovirus exposure and HLA in healthy donors. Assay: immunoSEQ multiplex PCR; the TCRdb copy retains only in-frame clones and omits some. The repertoire holds about 120,000 clones, with approximately 71% as singletons. The sequenced sample consisted of PBMCs. These receptors were obtained from a woman aged 50 to 65 in good health and CMV-seronegative. Each CDR3 is given with its conserved first and last residue. The D gene is left open where the match is weak. A clone size is listed for some rows: how often the clone was seen (once, few, many), or a class if it is expanded.

>NA|17|NA|TRBV7-2|TRBJ2-2
TGTGCCAGCAGCTTCCTGGCTGGGTCCCGGGTCACCGGGGAGCTGTTTTTT
CASSFLAGSRVTGELFF
>TRBD1|15|few|TRBV27|TRBJ1-4
TGTGCCAGCAGCAACCTACAGGGGGCTAATGAAAAACTGTTTTTT
CASSNLQGANEKLFF
>NA|14|NA|TRBV5-6|TRBJ1-2
TGTGCCAGCAGCTTGGAAGGAGGCGGCTATGGCTACACCTTC
CASSLEGGGYGYTF
>TRBD2|16|NA|TRBV4-1|TRBJ2-3
TGCGCCAGCAGCCAAATAGGGCGGGAGTTGACAGATACGCAGTATTTT
CASSQIGRELTDTQYF
>NA|15|NA|TRBV15|TRBJ2-7
TGTGCCACCAGCAGAGATCTTGGGGCCAGCTACGAGCAGTACTTC
CATSRDLGASYEQYF
>TRBD1|17|NA|TRBV7-2|TRBJ1-5
TGTGCCAGCAGCAAAAGGGGGGGGGACAGGTCAAATCAGCCCCAGCATTTT
CASSKRGGDRSNQPQHF
>NA|13|NA|TRBV7-3|TRBJ1-1
TGTGCCAGCAGCTTACGGGGGAACGCTGAAGCTTTCTTT
CASSLRGNAEAFF
>NA|15|NA|TRBV7-2|TRBJ2-1
TGTGCCAGCACCATAGCGTATAGCTCCTACAATGAGCAGTTCTTC
CASTIAYSSYNEQFF
>TRBD2|13|NA|TRBV27|TRBJ2-7
TGTGCCAGCAGTTCAGGACTAGCGGGAGGGCAGTACTTC
CASSSGLAGGQYF
>NA|13|NA|TRBV5-1|TRBJ2-5
TGCGCCAGCAGCTCCCCAGGGGGGGAGACCCAGTACTTC
CASSSPGGETQYF
>TRBD1|19|few|TRBV7-3|TRBJ1-5
TGTGCCAGCAGCTCACCGCCGGGACAGGGGGCCTCGGGCAATCAGCCCCAGCATTTT
CASSSPPGQGASGNQPQHF
>TRBD2|15|NA|TRBV4-3|TRBJ2-7
TGCGCCAGCAGCCAAGTAGGTAGCGGGAGTTTGGAGCAGTACTTC
CASSQVGSGSLEQYF
>TRBD1|15|NA|TRBV16|TRBJ2-1
TGTGCCAGCAGCCAATCGGGACAGGGACGTTTAGATCAGTTCTTC
CASSQSGQGRLDQFF
>TRBD1|16|NA|TRBV2|TRBJ2-2
TGTGCCAGCCGGGACAGGGGGTTGAGTGTCACCGGGGAGCTGTTTTTT
CASRDRGLSVTGELFF
>TRBD2|15|NA|TRBV29-1|TRBJ2-3
TGCAGCGTTGTCGGGGTAGCGGGACCAACAGATACGCAGTATTTT
CSVVGVAGPTDTQYF
>TRBD1|13|NA|TRBV7-9|TRBJ1-2
TGTGCCAGCCGGGACAGGGGGACTTATGGCTACACCTTC
CASRDRGTYGYTF
>TRBD2|15|NA|TRBV5-4|TRBJ2-7
TGTGCCAGCAGCCCCTCGCTAGCGGGGTTCTACGAGCAGTACTTC
CASSPSLAGFYEQYF
>NA|13|NA|TRBV29-1|TRBJ2-2
TGCAGCGTAGACAAGCAGAACACCGGGGAGCTGTTTTTT
CSVDKQNTGELFF
>TRBD1|14|few|TRBV18|TRBJ2-7
TGTGCCAGCTCACCACTTACAGGGGGCGACGAGCAGTACTTC
CASSPLTGGDEQYF
>TRBD1|14|NA|TRBV5-4|TRBJ1-1
TGTGCCAGCAGCACTGACAGGGCCCAGACTGAAGCTTTCTTT
CASSTDRAQTEAFF
>NA|12|once|TRBV29-1|TRBJ1-2
TGCAGCGCCCCGGCCCGGACAGCTGGCTACACCTTC
CSAPARTAGYTF